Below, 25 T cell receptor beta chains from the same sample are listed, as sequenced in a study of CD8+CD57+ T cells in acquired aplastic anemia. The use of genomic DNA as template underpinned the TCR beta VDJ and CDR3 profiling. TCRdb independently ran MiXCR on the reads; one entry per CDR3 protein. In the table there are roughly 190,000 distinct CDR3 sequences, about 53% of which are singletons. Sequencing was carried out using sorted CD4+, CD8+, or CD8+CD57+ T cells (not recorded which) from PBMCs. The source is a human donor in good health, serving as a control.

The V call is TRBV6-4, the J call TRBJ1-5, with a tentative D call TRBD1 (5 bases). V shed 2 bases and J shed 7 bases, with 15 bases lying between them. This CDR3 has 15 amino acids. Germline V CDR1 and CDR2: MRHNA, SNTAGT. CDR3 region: CASSDMGQGGQPQHF. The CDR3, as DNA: TGTGCCAGCAGTGACATGGGGCAGGGTGGGCAGCCCCAGCATTTT.

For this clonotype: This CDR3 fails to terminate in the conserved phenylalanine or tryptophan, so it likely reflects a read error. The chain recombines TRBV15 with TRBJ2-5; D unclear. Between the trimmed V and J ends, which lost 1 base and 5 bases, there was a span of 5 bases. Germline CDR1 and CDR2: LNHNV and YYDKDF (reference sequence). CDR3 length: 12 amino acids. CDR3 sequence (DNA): TGTGCCACCAGCAGAGTGGCGGAGACCCAGTACCTC. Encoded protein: CATSRVAETQYL.

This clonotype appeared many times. The CDR3 sequence: CSVRGTGLQIEKLFF. CDR3 bases: TGCAGCGTCCGAGGGACAGGGCTGCAGATTGAAAAACTGTTTTTT. The chain is built from TRBV29-1 and TRBJ1-4, with 9 bases aligning to TRBD1. The CDR3 loop spans 15 amino acids. Germline V gene data show CDR1 as SQVTM and CDR2 as ANQGSEA. The trim removed 6 bases at V and 7 bases at J, leaving 12 bases unmatched.

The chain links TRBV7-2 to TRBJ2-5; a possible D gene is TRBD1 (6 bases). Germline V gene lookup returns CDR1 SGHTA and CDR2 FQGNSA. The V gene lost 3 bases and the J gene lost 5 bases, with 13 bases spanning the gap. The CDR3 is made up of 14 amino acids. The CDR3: CASSFTGILETQYF. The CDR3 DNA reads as TGTGCCAGCAGCTTCACAGGGATTTTGGAGACCCAGTACTTC.

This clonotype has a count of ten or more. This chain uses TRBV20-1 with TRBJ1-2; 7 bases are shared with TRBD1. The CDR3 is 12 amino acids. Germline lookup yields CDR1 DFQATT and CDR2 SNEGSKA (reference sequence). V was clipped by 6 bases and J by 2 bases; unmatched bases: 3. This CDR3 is CSAPDRNYGYTF. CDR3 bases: TGCAGTGCCCCGGACAGGAACTATGGCTACACCTTC.

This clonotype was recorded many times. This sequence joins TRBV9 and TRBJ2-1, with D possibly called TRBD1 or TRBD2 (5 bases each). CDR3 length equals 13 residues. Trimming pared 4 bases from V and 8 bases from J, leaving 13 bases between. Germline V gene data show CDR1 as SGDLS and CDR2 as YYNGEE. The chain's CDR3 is CASSTSRGDEQFF. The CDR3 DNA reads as TGTGCCAGCAGCACCAGTAGGGGAGATGAGCAGTTCTTC.

The CDR3 DNA is TGCAGTGCTCCCCCACTAGTAGGCGGGGAGCTGTTTTTT. It codes for CSAPPLVGGELFF. This chain connects TRBV20-1 to TRBJ2-2, with D possibly TRBD2 on 5 matching bases. The V gene lost 5 bases and the J gene lost 7 bases, with 14 bases spanning the gap. CDR1 is DFQATT, CDR2 SNEGSKA, per germline (reference sequence). This CDR3 has 13 residues.

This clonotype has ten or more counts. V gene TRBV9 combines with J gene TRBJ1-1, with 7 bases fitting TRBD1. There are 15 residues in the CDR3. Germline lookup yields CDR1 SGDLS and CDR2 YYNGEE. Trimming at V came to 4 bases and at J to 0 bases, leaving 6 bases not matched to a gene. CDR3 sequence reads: CASSPLGQMNTEAFF. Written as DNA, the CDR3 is TGTGCCAGCAGCCCCCTGGGACAGATGAACACTGAAGCTTTCTTT.

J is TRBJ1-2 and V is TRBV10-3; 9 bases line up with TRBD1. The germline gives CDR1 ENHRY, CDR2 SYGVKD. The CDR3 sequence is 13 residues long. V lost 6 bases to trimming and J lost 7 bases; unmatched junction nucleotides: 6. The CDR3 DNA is TGTGCCATCAGCGGGGACAGGGAAGGTGGCTACACCTTC. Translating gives CAISGDREGGYTF.

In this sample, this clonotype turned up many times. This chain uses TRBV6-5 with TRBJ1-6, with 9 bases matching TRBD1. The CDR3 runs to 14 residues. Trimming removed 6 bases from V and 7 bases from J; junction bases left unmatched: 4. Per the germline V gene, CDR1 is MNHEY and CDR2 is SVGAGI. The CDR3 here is CASSRQGENSPLHF. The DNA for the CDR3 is TGTGCCAGCAGCCGACAGGGGGAGAATTCACCCCTCCACTTT.

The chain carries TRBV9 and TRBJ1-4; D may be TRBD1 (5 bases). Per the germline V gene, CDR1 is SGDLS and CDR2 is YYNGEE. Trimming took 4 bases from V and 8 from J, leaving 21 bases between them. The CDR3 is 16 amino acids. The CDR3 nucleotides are TGTGCCAGCAGCCCGTCGGTGGGAGGGGACGGGGAAAAACTGTTTTTT. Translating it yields CASSPSVGGDGEKLFF.

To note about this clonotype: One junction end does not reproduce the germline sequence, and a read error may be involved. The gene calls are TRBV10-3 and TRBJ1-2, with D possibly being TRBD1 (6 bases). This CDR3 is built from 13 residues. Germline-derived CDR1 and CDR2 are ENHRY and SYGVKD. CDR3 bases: TGTGCCATCAGCCCCGGGACAAAAAGTGGCCACACCTTC. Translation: CAISPGTKSGHTF.

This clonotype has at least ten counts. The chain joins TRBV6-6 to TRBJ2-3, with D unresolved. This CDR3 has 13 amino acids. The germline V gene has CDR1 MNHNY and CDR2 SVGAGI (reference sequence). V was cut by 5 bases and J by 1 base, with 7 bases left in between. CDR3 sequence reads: CASSPPGTDTQYF. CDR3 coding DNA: TGTGCCAGCAGTCCCCCGGGCACAGATACGCAGTATTTT.

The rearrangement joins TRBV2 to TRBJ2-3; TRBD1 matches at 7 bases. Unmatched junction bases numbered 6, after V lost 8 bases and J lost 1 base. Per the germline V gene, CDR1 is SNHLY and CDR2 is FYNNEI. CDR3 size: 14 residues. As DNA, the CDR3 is TGTGCCAGCCTGGGTGACAGGGGCACAGATACGCAGTATTTT. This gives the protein CASLGDRGTDTQYF.

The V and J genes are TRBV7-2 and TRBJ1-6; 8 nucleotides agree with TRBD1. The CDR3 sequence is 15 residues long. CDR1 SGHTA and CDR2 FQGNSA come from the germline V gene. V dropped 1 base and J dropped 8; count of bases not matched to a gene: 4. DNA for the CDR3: TGTGCCAGCAGCTTAGAACAGGGGGATCATTCACCCCTCCACTTT. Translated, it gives CASSLEQGDHSPLHF.

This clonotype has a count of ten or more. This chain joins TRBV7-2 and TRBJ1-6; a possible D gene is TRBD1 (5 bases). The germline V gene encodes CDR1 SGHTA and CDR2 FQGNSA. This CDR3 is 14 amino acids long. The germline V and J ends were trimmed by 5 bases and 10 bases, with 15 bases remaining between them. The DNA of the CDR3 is TGTGCCAGCAGCGTTCCCGGGACGCGGTCACCCCTCCACTTT. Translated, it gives CASSVPGTRSPLHF.

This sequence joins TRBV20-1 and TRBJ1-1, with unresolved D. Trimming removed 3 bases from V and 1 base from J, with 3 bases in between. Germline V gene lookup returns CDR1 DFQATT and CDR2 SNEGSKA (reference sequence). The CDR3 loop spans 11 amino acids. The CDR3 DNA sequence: TGCAGTGCTAGTGGGAACACTGAAGCTTTCTTT. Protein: CSASGNTEAFF.

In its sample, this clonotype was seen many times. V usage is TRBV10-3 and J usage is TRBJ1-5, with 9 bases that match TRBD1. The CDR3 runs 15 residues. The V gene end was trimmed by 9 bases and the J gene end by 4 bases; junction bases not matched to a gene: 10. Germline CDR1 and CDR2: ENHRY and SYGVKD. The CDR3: CAIAQGALGNQPQHF. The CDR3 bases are TGTGCCATAGCACAGGGGGCCCTAGGGAATCAGCCCCAGCATTTT.

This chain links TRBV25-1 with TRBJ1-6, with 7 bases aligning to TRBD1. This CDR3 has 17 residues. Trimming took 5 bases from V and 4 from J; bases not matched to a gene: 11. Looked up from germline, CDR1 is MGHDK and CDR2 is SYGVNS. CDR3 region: CASSILRAGGYNSPLHF. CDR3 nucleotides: TGTGCCAGCAGTATACTCCGGGCAGGGGGGTATAATTCACCCCTCCACTTT.

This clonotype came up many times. The CDR3 spells CASSQVWGSSYEQYF. CDR3 bases: TGTGCCAGCAGCCAAGTCTGGGGAAGCTCCTACGAGCAGTACTTC. J is TRBJ2-7 and V is TRBV3-1, with D unresolved. Germline loops: CDR1 LGHDT, CDR2 YNNKEL (reference sequence). The CDR3 has 15 residues. Deletions cut 1 base from V and 0 bases from J, with 10 bases between.

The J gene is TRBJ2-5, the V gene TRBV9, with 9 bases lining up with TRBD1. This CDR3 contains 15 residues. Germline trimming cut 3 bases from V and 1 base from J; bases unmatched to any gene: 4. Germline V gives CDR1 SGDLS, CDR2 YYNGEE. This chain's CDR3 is CASSGQGQGQETQYF. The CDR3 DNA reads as TGTGCCAGCAGCGGCCAGGGACAGGGCCAAGAGACCCAGTACTTC.

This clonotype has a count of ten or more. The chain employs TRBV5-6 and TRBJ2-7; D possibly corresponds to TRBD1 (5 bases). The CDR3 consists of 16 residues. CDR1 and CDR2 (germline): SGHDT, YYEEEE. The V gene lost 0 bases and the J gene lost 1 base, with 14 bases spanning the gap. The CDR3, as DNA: TGTGCCAGCAGCTTGGATCTAGGGGCCAGATCCTACGAGCAGTACTTC. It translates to CASSLDLGARSYEQYF.

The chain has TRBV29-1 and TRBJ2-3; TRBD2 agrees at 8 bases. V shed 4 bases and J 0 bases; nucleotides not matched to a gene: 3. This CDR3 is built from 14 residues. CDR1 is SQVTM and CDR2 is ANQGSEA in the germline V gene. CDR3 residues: CSVAGTRSTDTQYF. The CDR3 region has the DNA TGCAGCGTTGCCGGGACTAGGAGCACAGATACGCAGTATTTT.

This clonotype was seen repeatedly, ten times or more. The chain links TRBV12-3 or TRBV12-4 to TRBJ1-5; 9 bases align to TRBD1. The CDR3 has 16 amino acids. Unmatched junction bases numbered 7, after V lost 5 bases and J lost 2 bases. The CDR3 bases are TGTGCCAGCAGTCTGACAGGGGGTATCCGCAATCAGCCCCAGCATTTT. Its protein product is CASSLTGGIRNQPQHF.

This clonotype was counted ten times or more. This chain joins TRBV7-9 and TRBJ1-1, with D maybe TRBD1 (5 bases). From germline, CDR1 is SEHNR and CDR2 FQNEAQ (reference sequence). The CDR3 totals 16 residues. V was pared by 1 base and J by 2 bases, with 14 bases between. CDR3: CASSLGRDRFNTEAFF. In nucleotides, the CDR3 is TGTGCCAGCAGCTTAGGAAGAGACAGATTTAACACTGAAGCTTTCTTT.